The following is a T cell receptor beta chain sequence with its context. Its recognized antigen is unknown. Nothing much larger sits one base from this clone, and base qualities are not available. The library was produced with the immunoSEQ multiplex PCR assay. The multiplex PCR relied on a mix of 60 forward primers for TCR Vbeta segments and 13 reverse primers for TCR Jbeta segments. A multiplex PCR assay on genomic DNA amplified the CDR3 region of rearranged TCR beta genes. The Illumina HiSeq System was used to sequence the amplified TCR beta libraries as 87-base-pair reads. Turning to the authors' computational methods: Across the 600 to 700 repertoires, a later analysis counted 80 million or so unique TCR beta chains, around 10 million of which were shared by at least two donors. Raw reads were error-corrected and collapsed into unique sequences by a nearest-neighbor algorithm in which closely related sequences were merged to remove PCR and sequencing errors. V, D and J gene segments were assigned by aligning CDR3 sequences to IMGT reference sequences. For a sequence to be retained, a match of at least six nucleotides was required to both a V gene segment and a J gene segment. A rearrangement counted as productive if the CDR3 had no stop codons and remained in frame with V and J, and every other rearrangement counted as non-productive. CDR3 was defined by IMGT convention, running from the second conserved V-encoded cysteine to the conserved J-encoded phenylalanine. In an earlier analysis of 550 to 650 of the donors, sequences lacking an unambiguous match to a single V gene segment were excluded. An earlier analysis of some 500 of the donors classified V segments as functional when productive rearrangements were above 56.7% and as segregating when the standard deviation between donors was above 5%. A statistical classification framework was built for diagnosing cytomegalovirus status from the catalog of TCR beta chain sequences. A later analysis assigned V and J genes by comparing TCR nucleotide sequences with IMGT/GENE-DB human TR gene sequences. The TCRdist pipeline was used in a later analysis to assign CDR3 sequences and most-parsimonious VDJ recombination scenarios. In a later analysis, each TCR beta chain was defined by its CDR3 amino acid sequence together with its V-gene family, and reads without a unique V-gene family were excluded. A later analysis removed 550 to 650 highly shared, low-generation-probability nucleotide sequences to deal with suspected cross-contamination and a sequencing artifact. A later analysis calculated a clonal expansion index for each public chain from normalized within-repertoire ranks of inferred template counts. Generation probabilities in a later analysis came from a VDJ recombination model fitted to out-of-frame rearrangements, and those results were checked against IGoR. In a later analysis, TCR-TCR, TCR-HLA and TCR-CMV co-occurrence was scored with hypergeometric tests, and a repertoire-size bias correction was applied to TCR pairs. False discovery rates were estimated in a later analysis by permuting HLA or CMV assignments 20 times. In a later analysis, co-occurring TCRs were grouped with DBSCAN, and TCRdist sequence similarity was added when clustering was performed within HLA-allele-positive subsets. Co-occurrence clustering excluded repertoires with fewer than 30,000 or more than 120,000 public chains, plus five with anomalous nucleotide sharing. Imported from immuneACCESS, the table was reduced by TCRdb to in-frame sequences with V and J called. These copies leave out some clones; in studies compared against another copy, an unresolved V gene accounts for under half, and the cause of the remainder is not known. V and J calls and clone size are those listed in that table; D and trimming were worked out from the DNA. The sample profile shows under 110,000 clones; around 85% of them were found once. The ten largest clones capture approximately 3.7% of the sample.

The cohort consisted of some 730 healthy bone marrow donors. At the time of sampling, every cohort member was nominally healthy, though immune exposures that went unrecorded were likely present. The donor tested CMV seronegative, placing the donor among the roughly 340 seronegative members of the cohort. A peripheral blood sample was collected from each donor, and TCR beta sequencing was performed on peripheral blood mononuclear cells. The Qiagen DNeasy Blood Extraction Kit was used to extract genomic DNA from the blood cell samples. The CDR1 and CDR2 encoded by the germline V gene (reference sequence) are SGHNT and YYREEE. The CDR3 has 17 amino acids, counting the end cysteine and phenylalanine. Only the CDR3 region is kept as DNA, spanning 51 bases read in frame from base 1. V is cut by 4 bases and J by 8 bases, and the space between the germline ends is 24 bases. This entry belongs to a study of cytomegalovirus exposure and HLA in healthy donors (dated by TCRdb to about 2017). Context from the whole study: An earlier analysis of some 620 of the donors reported approximately 280 Gb of sequence data and around 110 million unique TCR beta sequences obtained from about 179 million T cells. An early release that covered fewer than 750 HLA-typed donors contained approximately 300 gigabases of sequencing data and around 85 million unique TCR sequences. Of the roughly 410 genotyped donors, 70% to 90% were placed in the genetic ancestry cluster associated with self-reported Caucasian donors. The study aimed to test whether signatures of past pathogen exposure could be identified by cataloging public T cell receptors. The study profiled the T cell repertoires of approximately 700 subjects by immunosequencing and related them to cytomegalovirus serostatus. Besides the first cohort of 550 to 750 subjects, a separate validation cohort made up of 90 to 150 different subjects was used. High-throughput TCR immunosequencing, statistical association of individual TCRs with disease status, and machine learning were combined to predict cytomegalovirus infection status. In a later analysis, previously published TCR beta repertoires from 500 to 750 donors were re-analyzed and high-resolution HLA genotyping was added so that TCR occurrence patterns could be studied. In the later analysis, no new phenotypic data were used to find candidate immune exposures; instead, reliance was placed on TCR beta sequences and their occurrence across donors. An earlier analysis of 587 of the donors applied high-throughput TCR beta sequencing to assess whether each TCR beta V gene segment acted as functional or pseudogenic. Donor age, sex, ethnicity and CMV serostatus were collected together with the repertoire data. In a later genetic analysis, genome-wide SNP genotypes for about 55% of the roughly 700 donors were used, and that subset was treated as a discovery cohort. Every discovery cohort repertoire had been produced on one sequencing platform. HLA typing included class I and class II loci at four-digit resolution. Typing coverage differed by locus: A, B, C, DRB1 and DQB1 were typed in about 620-640 donors, DQA1 in about 550, DPA1 in around 600, and DPB1 in 450 to 490. A handful of DR-DQ haplotypes were handled as single units for association and clustering because linkage in the cohort was strong. Across around 400 genotyped donors of the cohort, an average of roughly 230,000 unique TCR beta nucleotide sequences per donor were sequenced, and 15% to 20% of those sequences were non-productive. On the study overall, not on this receptor specifically: A cluster of highly shared sequence variants was judged likely to represent a technical artifact of the sequencing pipeline. Most CMV-associated TCR beta chains appeared to be HLA-restricted in a later analysis, and the HLA associations seemed to be driven largely by CMV exposure. The study listed 150 to 200 TCR beta chains as associated with cytomegalovirus. Because counts were too low, about 18 rarely observed V segments, including chromosome 9 orphons, were excluded from the earlier analysis of some 590 of the donors. The authors suggested that the approach could potentially be extended to other disease states and immunological phenotypes. A later analysis associated 15,000 to 20,000 TCR beta sequences with specific HLA alleles at a false discovery rate of 0.05. An earlier analysis of 587 of the donors showed that most TCR beta V segments appeared in productive rearrangements either about 87% or about 30% of the time, which broadly matched IMGT annotations. A later analysis found that TCR association rates varied across HLA loci, with DRB1 alleles showing the most associated TCRs and HLA-C alleles the fewest. A later analysis found that HLA-associated TCR beta chains were more clonally expanded and had lower generation probabilities than equally common non-associated chains. In a later genetic analysis, fewer N-insertions in productive TCRs were reported among donors in an Asian-associated ancestry cluster than the approximately 670-donor mean. In both the original and validation cohorts, the classifier was reported to diagnose cytomegalovirus status with high specificity and sensitivity. Most TCR sequences were observed very rarely across donors, whereas some public TCRs were present in many individuals. In vitro tests confirmed that a few of the cytomegalovirus-associated TCR beta chains recognize cytomegalovirus antigens. In a later genetic analysis, a missense DCLRE1C variant was associated with V-gene and J-gene trimming of TCR beta chains, and the association was replicated in an independent cohort. Immune exposure information for the cohort was limited to CMV serostatus. Because the 87-base-pair reads could not distinguish some IMGT-functional V segments, including TRBV6-2 and TRBV6-3, those segments were excluded. When HLA alleles, especially DR and DQ, strongly co-occurred, attributing TCR associations to individual alleles was difficult. Correlated functional status among segregating V segments might reflect linkage disequilibrium, but an unknown experimental factor could not be ruled out. A further reported finding was that TCR beta sequences accurately predicted the HLA-A and HLA-B alleles for most subjects in the first cohort. The presence/absence analyses assumed that sequencing depth was roughly uniform across donors, and that assumption may not be true. Only TCR beta chains were sequenced in this cohort, and the absence of alpha or paired-chain data limited detectable features. Because some donors lacked HLA typing at each locus, the association tests relied only on the typed subset. According to a later analysis, parvovirus B19, influenza, CMV and Epstein-Barr virus appeared linked to several top co-occurrence clusters.

Sequenced material: PBMCs. The chain is assembled from TRBV5-4 and TRBJ1-4; the best D guess is TRBD1, with 6 bases matching. The receptor was derived from a man aged 55 to 70 in good health and CMV-seronegative. The CDR3 in this case is CASSPEGLHGTPEKLFF. Here is the DNA: TGTGCCAGCAGCCCCGAAGGGCTCCACGGGACACCCGAAAAACTGTTTTTT.